This TCR beta chain comes out of a study of T cells in Graves' hyperthyroidism and ophthalmopathy (dated by TCRdb to about 2019). With respect to the entire study: TCR V-J signatures able to tell the groups apart were searched for in a discovery cohort of about a hundred patients, of whom over 40 had Graves' ophthalmopathy and roughly 58 had stable Graves' hyperthyroidism. Once sampling was done, hyperthyroidism patients were given methimazole at a starting dose of 30 mg daily, whereas ophthalmopathy patients were given high-dose intravenous methylprednisolone. Prospective prediction of ophthalmopathy was tested in an independent validation cohort of 18 to 20 hyperthyroidism patients and around 16 patients who later progressed to ophthalmopathy. In six Graves' hyperthyroidism patients, the study also compared T-cell repertoires from thyroid tissue with T-cell repertoires from blood. According to the paper, TCR Vbeta CDR3 sequencing was carried out on 135 peripheral blood samples, which came from approximately 43 ophthalmopathy, some 73 hyperthyroidism and around 17 progressor patients. The 95 to 100 discovery patients were randomly divided into training and test sets at a 7:3 ratio. General study outcomes and caveats: No statistical method was used to fix the sample size in advance, and group allocation was not hidden from the investigators. Most expanded thyroid clonotypes (frequency above 0.001) were also detected in blood, a finding suggesting that blood repertoires may reflect thyroid immune responses. In validation, progression to ophthalmopathy was predicted by the model with more than 65% sensitivity and about 72% specificity, a median of about 6.8 months before onset. Ophthalmopathy was separated from stable hyperthyroidism by a 13 V-J signature model, with roughly 88% sensitivity and about 81% specificity obtained in cross-validation and 80%/75% obtained in testing.

The study excluded patients with uncontrolled infections, other autoimmune diseases, pregnancy or lactation. Diagnoses were established on the basis of clinical symptoms, serum thyroxine and TRAb, thyroid ultrasound, and orbital computed tomography. Trizol reagent was used to extract total RNA, and RNA quality was then checked on an Agilent 2100 Bioanalyzer. TCR beta CDR3 regions were amplified from RNA transcripts. For the first round of RT-PCR on the TCR CDR3, the HTBI primer set was used together with the Qiagen OneStep RT-PCR kit. The libraries were constructed in a second round of multiplex PCR and then size-selected and purified. Sequencing of the libraries was done on an Illumina HiSeq2000 using paired-end 100 bp reads. The source study handled its data this way. SOAPnuke was used to process the raw data, with reads discarded if the reads contained adapters or uncalled bases, had a mean Phred below 15, or lacked an exact constant-primer or identifier match. High-quality paired reads were merged using COPE v1.2.5, and each unique nucleotide sequence was defined as a clonotype. MiTCR v1.1 was used to align the clonotypes against IMGT TRBV, TRBD and TRBJ reference segments. The analysis included only V-J combinations with a frequency above 0.0001, which together covered around 99% of the repertoires. The TCS score was defined as the ratio of F50 (clonal expansion) to E x V (chaos), calculated using BLOSUM62-based TCRdist between CDR3 peptides within each V-J. Welch's t-statistics and random forest reduced 514 V-J features to roughly 13, which were used in a naive Bayes classifier (R e1071). Thyroid-blood repertoire similarity was quantified with the Morisita-Horn index. Through fastp at Q25 and MiXCR, TCRdb rebuilt clones from the public reads, retaining in-frame beta chains. Each entry merges the rows of one CDR3 protein and shows their most common DNA and genes. In this record, the V and J calls reflect TCRdb's handling and not the investigators' own analysis. This sample is represented by more than 550,000 distinct CDR3 sequences; 40% to 55% of them were singletons. Under 8.5% of the sample is in the top ten clones.

This clonotype has more than one count but fewer than ten. Its binding antigen is unknown. The record has no base qualities; no much larger clone is one base away. As encoded in the germline V gene (reference sequence), CDR1 is SEHNR while CDR2 is FQNEAQ. V loses 5 bases, J loses 8 bases, and the germline ends lie 21 bases apart. The CDR3 spans 16 residues, from the cysteine through the phenylalanine. Only the CDR3 region is kept as DNA, spanning 48 bases read in frame from base 1. The specimen sequenced was peripheral blood or thyroid tissue (not recorded which). The V gene is TRBV7-9 and the J gene is TRBJ1-4, with the identity of the D gene unclear. This receptor was taken from an adult man with Graves' disease, either hyperthyroidism or ophthalmopathy (not recorded which). DNA sequence: TGTGCCAGCAGCCAAGTCGCGGAACGGGTCGGAGAAAAACTGTTTTTT. It is translated as CASSQVAERVGEKLFF. The reference TRBV7-9 and TRBJ1-4 proteins fill in what lies around the CDR3, so the full variable domain reads DTGVSQNPRHKITKRGQNVTFRCDPISEHNRLYWYRQTLGQGPEFLTYFQNEAQLEKSRLLSDRFSAERPKGSFSTLEIQRTEQGDSAMYLCASSQVAERVGEKLFFGSGTQLSVL.